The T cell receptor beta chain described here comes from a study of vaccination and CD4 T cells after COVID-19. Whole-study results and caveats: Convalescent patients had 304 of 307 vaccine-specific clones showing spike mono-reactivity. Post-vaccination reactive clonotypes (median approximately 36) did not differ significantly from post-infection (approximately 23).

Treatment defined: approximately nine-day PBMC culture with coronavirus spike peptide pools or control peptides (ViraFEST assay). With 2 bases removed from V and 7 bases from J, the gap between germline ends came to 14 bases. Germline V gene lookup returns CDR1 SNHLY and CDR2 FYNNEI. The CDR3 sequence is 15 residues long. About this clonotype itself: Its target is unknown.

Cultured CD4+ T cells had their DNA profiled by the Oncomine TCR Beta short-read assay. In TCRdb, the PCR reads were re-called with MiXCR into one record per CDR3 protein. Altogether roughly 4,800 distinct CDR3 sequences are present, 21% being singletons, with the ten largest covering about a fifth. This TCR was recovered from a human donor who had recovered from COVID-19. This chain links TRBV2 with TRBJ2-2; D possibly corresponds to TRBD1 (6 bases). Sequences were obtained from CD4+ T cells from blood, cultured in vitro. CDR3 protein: CASSEWGQASGELFF. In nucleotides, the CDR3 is TGTGCCAGCAGTGAATGGGGGCAGGCCAGCGGGGAGCTGTTTTTT.